These 7 T cell receptor beta chains were sequenced from one sample in a study of T-cell reconstitution after alpha-beta-depleted transplantation in children. Researchers prepared the TCRbeta library using unique molecular identifiers, the study reports. Via MiXCR, TCRdb re-called the PCR reads, giving one row per CDR3 protein. The sample includes 480,000 or so distinct CDR3 sequences, roughly a tenth seen only once; the top ten take around 2%. The specimen comprised PBMCs, sampled before TCRalphabeta/CD19-depleted stem cell transplant. The receptors derive from a child aged 2-15 years with inherited bone marrow failure, due to receive a stem cell transplant.

In this sample, this clonotype turned up many times. V usage is TRBV12-3 or TRBV12-4 and J usage is TRBJ2-1; D is perhaps TRBD2 (6 bases). This CDR3 contains 12 residues. The V gene lost 6 bases and the J gene lost 9 bases, with 12 bases spanning the gap. CDR3 nucleotides: TGTGCCAGCAGGCTCCTTAGCGGTGAGCAGTTCTTC. Residues: CASRLLSGEQFF.

The chain uses TRBV4-2 and TRBJ1-5; the D is unclear. The CDR3 is 14 residues long. Per germline, CDR1 LGHNA and CDR2 YNFKEQ. V lost 4 bases to trimming and J lost 5 bases, with 12 bases between them. The DNA for the CDR3 is TGTGCCAGCAGCCTAGAAGACTCAGATCAGCCCCAGCATTTT. Its translation is CASSLEDSDQPQHF.

This clonotype was recorded at least ten times. The rearrangement uses TRBV12-3 or TRBV12-4 and TRBJ2-1, with D maybe TRBD2 (6 bases). V gave up 0 bases and J gave up 9 bases, with 9 bases separating them. The CDR3 is 13 amino acids. The CDR3 DNA sequence: TGTGCCAGCAGTTTAGCTGACGGGAGTGAGCAGTTCTTC. This translates into CASSLADGSEQFF.

Ten or more counts support this clonotype. V usage is TRBV4-3 and J usage is TRBJ2-3, with 7 bases that match TRBD2. From germline, CDR1 is LGHNA and CDR2 YSLEER. This CDR3 region has 18 residues. The V gene end was trimmed by 1 base and the J gene end by 2 bases; junction bases not matched to a gene: 12. In nucleotides, the CDR3 is TGCGCCAGCAGCCAAGTTTTCCCTAGCGGTGGAGTCACAGATACGCAGTATTTT. Its translation: CASSQVFPSGGVTDTQYF.

This clonotype was seen ten or more times. J is TRBJ2-7 and V is TRBV6-2 or TRBV6-3, with unresolved D. The germline V gene encodes CDR1 MNHEY and CDR2 SVGEGT. V was trimmed by 2 bases and J by 3 bases, leaving 5 bases between them. The CDR3 contains 12 residues. The CDR3, as DNA: TGTGCCAGCAGTTACACCGGCTACGAGCAGTACTTC. It encodes CASSYTGYEQYF.

This clonotype has ten or more counts. The chain carries TRBV5-1 and TRBJ2-7; 8 bases align to TRBD1. The CDR3 consists of 14 residues. Germline V lookup: CDR1 SGHRS, CDR2 YFSETQ. V shed 0 bases, J shed 6 bases, and the junction held 5 bases outside the gene matches. In DNA, the CDR3 is TGCGCCAGCAGCTTGGGGGACAGGCTGCGCGAGCAGTACTTC. This codes for CASSLGDRLREQYF.

This clonotype was picked up many times. The chain joins TRBV11-2 to TRBJ1-5; TRBD1 might be the D (5 bases). Germline V lookup: CDR1 SGHAT, CDR2 FQNNGV. Trimming left V 5 bases short and J 7 bases short, with 18 bases between. This CDR3 is built from 15 residues. CDR3 nucleotide sequence: TGTGCCAGCAGCCGGGACTCTCGCCCGGGACAGCCCCAGCATTTT. Translation: CASSRDSRPGQPQHF.